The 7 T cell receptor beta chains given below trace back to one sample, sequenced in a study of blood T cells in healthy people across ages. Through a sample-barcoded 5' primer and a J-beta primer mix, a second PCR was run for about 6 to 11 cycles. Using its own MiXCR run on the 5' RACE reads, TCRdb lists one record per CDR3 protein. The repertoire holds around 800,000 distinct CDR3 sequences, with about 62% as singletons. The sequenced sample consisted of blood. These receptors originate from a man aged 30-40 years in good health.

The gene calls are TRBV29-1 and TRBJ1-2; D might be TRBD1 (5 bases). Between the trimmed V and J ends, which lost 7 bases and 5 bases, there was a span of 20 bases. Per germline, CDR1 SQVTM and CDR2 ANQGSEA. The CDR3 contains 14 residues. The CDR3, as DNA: TGCAGCGCATTCCAGCCAGAAGGGGAGTATGGCTACACCTTC. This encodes CSAFQPEGEYGYTF.

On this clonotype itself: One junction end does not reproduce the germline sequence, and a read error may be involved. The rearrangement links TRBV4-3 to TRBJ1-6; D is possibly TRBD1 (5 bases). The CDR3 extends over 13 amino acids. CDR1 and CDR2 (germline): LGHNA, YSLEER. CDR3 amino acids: CAGSPGEYSPLHF. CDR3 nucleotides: TGCGCCGGCAGCCCGGGGGAGTATTCACCCCTCCACTTT.

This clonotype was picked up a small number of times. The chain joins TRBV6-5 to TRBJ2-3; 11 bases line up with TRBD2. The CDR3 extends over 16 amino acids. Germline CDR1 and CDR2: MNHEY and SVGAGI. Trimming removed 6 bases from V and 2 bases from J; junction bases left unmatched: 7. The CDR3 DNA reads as TGTGCCAGCAGACAAGGGACTAGCGGTTTCACAGATACGCAGTATTTT. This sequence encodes CASRQGTSGFTDTQYF.

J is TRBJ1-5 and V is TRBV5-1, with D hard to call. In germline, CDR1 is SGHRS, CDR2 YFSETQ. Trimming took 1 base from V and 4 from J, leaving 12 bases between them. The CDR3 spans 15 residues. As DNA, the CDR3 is TGCGCCAGCAGCTTGTATGGGAATAGTAATCAGCCCCAGCATTTT. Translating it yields CASSLYGNSNQPQHF.

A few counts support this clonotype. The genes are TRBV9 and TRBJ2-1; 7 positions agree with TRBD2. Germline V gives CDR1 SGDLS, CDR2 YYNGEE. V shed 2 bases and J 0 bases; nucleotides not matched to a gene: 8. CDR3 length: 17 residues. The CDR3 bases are TGTGCCAGCAGCGTCCGGGGGGTATATAGCTCCTACAATGAGCAGTTCTTC. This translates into CASSVRGVYSSYNEQFF.

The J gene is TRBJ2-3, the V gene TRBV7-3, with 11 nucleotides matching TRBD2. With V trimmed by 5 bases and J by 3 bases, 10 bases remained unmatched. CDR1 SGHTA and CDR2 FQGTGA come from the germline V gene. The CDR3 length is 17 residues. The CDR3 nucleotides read TGTGCCAGCAGCCCGGAAAGACTAGCGGGAATAACAGATACGCAGTATTTT. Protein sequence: CASSPERLAGITDTQYF.

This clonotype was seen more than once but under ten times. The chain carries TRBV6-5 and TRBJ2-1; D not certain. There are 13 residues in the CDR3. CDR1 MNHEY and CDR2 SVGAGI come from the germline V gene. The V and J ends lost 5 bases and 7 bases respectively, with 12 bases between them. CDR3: CASSPSYRNEQFF. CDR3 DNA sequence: TGTGCCAGCAGTCCGTCATATAGGAATGAGCAGTTCTTC.